This TCR beta chain originates from a study of identical twins. From the 5' RACE reads, TCRdb called clonotypes with MiXCR, one entry per CDR3 protein. The sample has some 440,000 distinct CDR3 sequences, roughly a quarter seen once. J lost 0 bases, V lost 6 bases, and 7 bases had no gene match. CDR3 length: 15 residues. This clonotype was seen a handful of times. Another study also made use of these data, one on T cells expressing NK-cell markers.

The gene calls are TRBV12-3 or TRBV12-4 and TRBJ1-1; the match to TRBD1 covers 7 bases. Sequencing was performed on CD4+ T cells sorted from blood. This TCR came from a woman aged 18-29 years in good health. As DNA, the CDR3 is TGTGCCAGCAGACCTCAGACAGGGTTGAACACTGAAGCTTTCTTT. It encodes CASRPQTGLNTEAFF.